Following are 13 T cell receptor beta chains from one sample sequenced in a study of T cell responses to AZD1222 COVID-19 vaccine. Clones were sequenced by immunoSEQ multiplex PCR, and TCRdb holds only the in-frame ones, with some missing. The sample has over 140,000 clones. The specimen sequenced was peripheral blood. These TCRs come from an adult in good health.

This rearrangement joins TRBV19 to TRBJ1-6; a possible D gene is TRBD1 (5 bases). Trimming took 1 base from V and 6 from J, leaving 19 bases between them. This CDR3 spans 18 amino acids. From germline, CDR1 is LNHDA and CDR2 SQIVND (reference sequence). The CDR3 is CASSIGQPLSWGNSPLHF. The CDR3 nucleotides read TGTGCCAGTAGTATAGGACAGCCCTTGAGCTGGGGTAATTCACCCCTCCACTTT.

This chain joins TRBV18 and TRBJ2-7; D possibly uses TRBD1 or TRBD2 (5 bases each). CDR1 KGHSH and CDR2 LQKENI come from the germline V gene. V was pared by 4 bases and J by 3 bases, with 16 bases between. The CDR3 extends over 15 amino acids. The CDR3 sequence is CASSRSGRRVYEQYF. The CDR3 DNA reads TGTGCCAGCTCACGATCGGGACGTAGGGTCTACGAGCAGTACTTC.

This chain links TRBV28 with TRBJ1-4; 7 bases map to TRBD1. CDR3 length: 15 residues. J gave up 3 bases and V 5 bases, and 6 bases lay outside the gene matches. Germline values: CDR1 MDHEN, CDR2 SYDVKM. CDR3 sequence: CASSPPGGSNEKLFF. CDR3 bases: TGTGCCAGCAGTCCCCCAGGGGGATCTAATGAAAAACTGTTTTTT.

This sequence joins TRBV5-6 and TRBJ2-2; D is ambiguous. V was cut by 1 base and J by 3 bases, with 4 bases left in between. Germline CDR1 is SGHDT and CDR2 is YYEEEE. The CDR3 extends over 13 amino acids. This CDR3 reads CASSLIHTGELFF. The DNA of the CDR3 is TGTGCCAGCAGCTTGATTCACACCGGGGAGCTGTTTTTT.

The V and J genes are TRBV5-4 and TRBJ2-1; D might be TRBD1 or TRBD2, each matching 5 bases. Trimming cost V 0 bases and J 0 bases, with 7 bases left between them. Germline CDR1 SGHNT, CDR2 YYREEE (reference sequence). The CDR3 extends over 15 amino acids. The CDR3 DNA follows: TGTGCCAGCAGCTTGGGTGGGGGCTCCTACAATGAGCAGTTCTTC. Its translation: CASSLGGGSYNEQFF.

For the CDR3, the DNA is TGTGCCAGCAGCCCTGGGACAGGGGTTTCCTACGAGCAGTACTTC. Protein: CASSPGTGVSYEQYF. The chain combines TRBV5-4 with TRBJ2-7; TRBD1 aligns across 10 bases. Trimming took 4 bases from V and 1 from J; bases not matched to a gene: 5. The CDR3 loop spans 15 amino acids. CDR1 is SGHNT, CDR2 YYREEE, per germline (reference sequence).

This chain joins TRBV11-3 and TRBJ1-5; no clear D. The CDR3 contains 20 residues. Germline CDR1 is SGHNT and CDR2 is YENEEA. Deletions cut 0 bases from V and 2 bases from J, with 23 bases between. The CDR3 region is CASSLEIGVPCLEGNQPQHF. Here the CDR3 DNA reads TGTGCCAGCAGCTTAGAAATAGGAGTCCCCTGTCTAGAGGGCAATCAGCCCCAGCATTTT.

This sequence joins TRBV6-5 and TRBJ1-5; D gene ambiguous. V lost 5 bases, J lost 2 bases, and 10 bases lay in between. The CDR3 loop spans 14 amino acids. The germline V gene has CDR1 MNHEY and CDR2 SVGAGI. The CDR3 here is CASSPDSRNQPQHF. DNA for the CDR3: TGTGCCAGCAGTCCGGACTCTCGCAATCAGCCCCAGCATTTT.

The chain combines TRBV25-1 with TRBJ2-7, with 8 bases matching TRBD1. V was clipped by 4 bases and J by 0 bases; unmatched bases: 8. Per the germline V gene, CDR1 is MGHDK and CDR2 is SYGVNS. The length of the CDR3 is 16 residues. CDR3 DNA sequence: TGTGCCAGCAGTGGGCCGACAGGGGTCCCCTCCTACGAGCAGTACTTC. Residues: CASSGPTGVPSYEQYF.

This sequence joins TRBV4-1 and TRBJ1-6, with D tentatively TRBD1 (5 bases). Germline-derived CDR1 and CDR2 are MGHRA and YSYEKL. The CDR3 spans 15 residues. Trimming took 1 base from V and 7 from J, leaving 11 bases between them. DNA of the CDR3: TGCGCCAGCAGCCAAGGGGGCGGGTCCAATTCACCCCTCCACTTT. Translated: CASSQGGGSNSPLHF.

The chain links TRBV4-3 to TRBJ1-6; the D is unclear. The germline V gene encodes CDR1 LGHNA and CDR2 YSLEER. This CDR3 is 16 amino acids long. V shed 0 bases and J shed 5 bases, with 11 bases lying between them. The CDR3 loop reads CASSQEWPENNSPLHF. Here the CDR3 DNA reads TGCGCCAGCAGCCAAGAGTGGCCGGAAAATAATTCACCCCTCCACTTT.

The chain links TRBV28 to TRBJ1-1; 8 bases match TRBD1. Germline values: CDR1 MDHEN, CDR2 SYDVKM. The V and J ends lost 10 bases and 5 bases, in that order; junction bases with no gene match: 9. The CDR3 has 13 residues. The CDR3 DNA sequence: TGTGCCATTACGCAGGGGGCGGGTACTGAAGCTTTCTTT. Protein sequence: CAITQGAGTEAFF.

V is TRBV7-2 and J is TRBJ1-2; 7 bases line up with TRBD1. With 1 base clipped from V and 4 bases from J, the junction kept 9 bases outside the gene matches. The CDR3 consists of 16 residues. Germline loops: CDR1 SGHTA, CDR2 FQGNSA. CDR3 nucleotides: TGTGCCAGCAGCTTAGGGCAAGACAGGGTCAGCTATGGCTACACCTTC. Protein product: CASSLGQDRVSYGYTF.